These T cell receptor beta chains were read from a single sample in a study of shared T cell receptors in the human thymus. The method was immunoSEQ multiplex PCR; TCRdb's version includes in-frame clones alone and lacks a portion of them. The table includes about 500,000 clones, around three quarters detected once. Separately, the same data were catalogued under a study of human thymus T cells.

Sample: thymocytes. The receptors come from a boy less than two years old with a congenital heart defect. Both conserved end residues are part of each CDR3. A D gene is named only where the DNA matches it firmly. Size tells how often a clone was seen (once, few, many) or the class of an expanded clone, and some rows leave it out.

CDR3aa	CDR3nt	j_gene	v_gene	abundance	d_gene
CASSLGGAGSYGYTF	TGTGCCAGCAGCTTGGGCGGGGCTGGAAGCTATGGCTACACCTTC	TRBJ1-2	TRBV5-6	-	-
CASSPGTRTRRGYF	TGTGCCAGCAGCCCGGGGACTAGGACTCGACGGGGGTATTTT	TRBJ2-3	TRBV5-6	-	TRBD2
CASSPEGGSYEQYF	TGTGCCAGCAGCCCCGAGGGGGGGTCCTACGAGCAGTACTTC	TRBJ2-7	TRBV5-5	-	-
CASSSGQGANTGELFF	TGTGCCAGCAGCAGCGGACAGGGGGCGAACACCGGGGAGCTGTTTTTT	TRBJ2-2	TRBV7-9	-	TRBD1
CASSKQVSPQPSHNEQFF	TGTGCCAGCAGCAAACAGGTATCCCCTCAGCCCTCACACAATGAGCAGTTCTTC	TRBJ2-1	TRBV21-1	-	-
CASSLEASETKTDTQYF	TGCGCCAGCAGCCTGGAAGCTAGCGAGACAAAAACAGATACGCAGTATTTT	TRBJ2-3	TRBV4-1	few	-
CASSPLSNQPQHF	TGTGCCAGCAGTCCCCTAAGCAATCAGCCCCAGCATTTT	TRBJ1-5	TRBV28	-	-
CASSSVGGASYEQYF	TGTGCCAGCAGCTCAGTGGGTGGGGCATCCTACGAGCAGTACTTC	TRBJ2-7	TRBV11-2	-	-
CASSLYSRDHQPQHF	TGTGCCAGCAGCTTATATAGCAGGGATCATCAGCCCCAGCATTTT	TRBJ1-5	TRBV7-8	-	-
CASSQARPDRGPYEQYF	TGTGCCAGCAGCCAAGCACGGCCGGACAGGGGGCCCTACGAGCAGTACTTC	TRBJ2-7	TRBV14	-	TRBD1
CASSRSTGRGGYTF	TGTGCCAGCAGCCGTAGTACGGGAAGAGGTGGCTACACCTTC	TRBJ1-2	TRBV13	-	-
CASSLVDRGIEAFF	TGCGCCAGCAGCTTGGTCGACAGGGGAATTGAAGCTTTCTTT	TRBJ1-1	TRBV5-1	-	TRBD1
CASSLQGAQYF	TGTGCCAGCAGCTTACAGGGTGCGCAGTACTTC	TRBJ2-7	TRBV13	once	-
CASRERHEQFF	TGTGCCAGTAGGGAGAGGCATGAGCAGTTCTTC	TRBJ2-1	TRBV19	few	-
CASSQEIALPYEQYF	TGTGCCAGCAGCCAAGAGATAGCTCTCCCCTACGAGCAGTACTTC	TRBJ2-7	TRBV4-2	-	-
CASSARQGAGYEQYF	TGTGCCAGCAGCGCCCGACAGGGGGCGGGCTACGAGCAGTACTTC	TRBJ2-7	TRBV5-6	-	TRBD1
CASSLDGRGHQETQYF	TGTGCCAGCAGCTTAGATGGCAGGGGGCATCAAGAGACCCAGTACTTC	TRBJ2-5	TRBV11-2	few	TRBD1
CTSSQDRRGGNQPQHF	TGCACCAGCAGCCAAGATAGGAGGGGAGGGAATCAGCCCCAGCATTTT	TRBJ1-5	TRBV1	-	-
CASSQRTGGPHNEQFF	TGCGCCAGCAGCCAACGAACCGGAGGGCCCCACAATGAGCAGTTCTTC	TRBJ2-1	TRBV4-3	-	-